The rows below give T cell receptor beta chains drawn from one sample of a study of blood T cells in healthy people across ages. TCRdb independently ran MiXCR on the 5' RACE reads; one entry per CDR3 protein. Among some 1.5 million distinct CDR3 sequences listed, approximately 43% were seen once. Sequencing was done on a sample of blood. All receptors come from a woman between 18 and 29 years old in good health. CDR3s include the opening cysteine and the closing phenylalanine or tryptophan. The D gene is left open where the match is weak. Size is omitted from some rows. Given values are once, few, many or a class for expanded clones.

J gene | clone size | D gene | V gene | CDR3 protein | CDR3 DNA
TRBJ1-2 | few | - | TRBV12-3/TRBV12-4 | CASSLAGASAHGYTF | TGTGCCAGCAGTTTAGCTGGGGCCTCGGCCCATGGCTACACCTTC
TRBJ1-2 | few | TRBD1 | TRBV13 | CASSYYGTGDHGYTF | TGTGCCAGCAGCTATTACGGGACAGGGGATCATGGCTACACCTTC
TRBJ1-1 | - | TRBD1 | TRBV30 | CAWSGQGQLTFF | TGTGCCTGGAGCGGACAGGGGCAATTGACTTTCTTT
TRBJ2-5 | - | TRBD1 | TRBV29-1 | CSVCQTGGETQYF | TGCAGCGTTTGCCAGACAGGGGGGGAGACCCAGTACTTC
TRBJ2-1 | - | TRBD2 | TRBV5-1 | CASSFLEGVAGGVNEQFF | TGCGCCAGCAGCTTCCTGGAGGGGGTTGCGGGGGGCGTCAATGAGCAGTTCTTC
TRBJ2-7 | few | TRBD2 | TRBV20-1 | CSAGRAGFDNEQYF | TGCAGTGCTGGCAGAGCGGGGTTTGACAATGAGCAGTACTTC
TRBJ1-4 | - | TRBD1 | TRBV30 | CASDRGGEKLFF | TGTGCCTCGGACAGGGGAGGAGAAAAACTGTTTTTT
TRBJ2-1 | few | TRBD2 | TRBV7-9 | CASSTSGYYNEQFF | TGTGCCAGCAGTACTAGCGGATATTACAATGAGCAGTTCTTC
TRBJ1-2 | - | - | TRBV6-2/TRBV6-3 | CASTSLPRVLYGYTF | TGTGCCAGCACCTCTCTACCGCGTGTCCTCTATGGCTACACCTTC
TRBJ1-2 | - | - | TRBV9 | CASSGGLHSGGCTF | TGTGCCAGCAGCGGCGGGCTACACAGCGGTGGCTGCACCTTC
TRBJ1-1 | - | - | TRBV5-1 | CASSAWEKTKAFF | TGCGCCAGCAGCGCCTGGGAGAAAACTAAAGCTTTCTTT
TRBJ1-2 | - | TRBD1 | TRBV7-2 | CASSIRDSRSGYTF | TGTGCCAGCAGCATAAGGGACAGTCGGAGTGGCTACACCTTC
TRBJ2-7 | - | - | TRBV29-1 | CSVNEGGTYEQYF | TGCAGCGTAAACGAGGGCGGTACCTACGAGCAGTACTTC
TRBJ1-4 | - | - | TRBV7-2 | CASSMTLSNEKLFF | TGTGCCAGCAGCATGACCTTGAGTAATGAAAAACTGTTTTTT
TRBJ2-5 | - | TRBD1 | TRBV6-5 | CASSYEVFGQGETQYF | TGTGCCAGCAGTTACGAAGTGTTTGGACAGGGGGAGACCCAGTACTTC
TRBJ2-3 | - | - | TRBV12-3/TRBV12-4 | CASSFQQASTDTQYF | TGTGCCAGCAGTTTCCAACAGGCTAGCACAGATACGCAGTATTTT
TRBJ2-5 | few | - | TRBV5-1 | CASSRVKEETQYF | TGCGCCAGCTCCAGGGTTAAAGAGGAGACCCAGTACTTC
TRBJ2-7 | - | - | TRBV12-3/TRBV12-4 | CAGSLLSHWLDDSYEQYF | TGTGCCGGCAGTTTGCTCTCTCACTGGTTAGATGACTCCTACGAGCAGTACTTC
TRBJ2-5 | many | TRBD2 | TRBV7-9 | CASSLDGSGRRMETQYF | TGTGCCAGCAGCTTAGATGGTAGCGGGAGAAGGATGGAGACCCAGTACTTC
TRBJ1-2 | - | - | TRBV4-3 | CASSQDLTGYYGYTF | TGCGCCAGCAGCCAAGATCTTACGGGTTACTATGGCTACACCTTC